The 30 T cell receptor beta chains in this list originate from one sample, sequenced in a study of neoadjuvant anti-PD-1 for oral cavity cancer. Assay used: immunoSEQ multiplex PCR; TCRdb lists only in-frame clones, some missing. Of about 80,000 clones listed, 70% to 85% are singletons. Here the sequenced sample was PBMCs, taken before nivolumab (anti-PD-1) treatment. These receptors originate from a person aged 40 to 85 with oral cavity squamous cell carcinoma.

The chain joins TRBV2 to TRBJ2-1, with 14 bases aligning to TRBD2. This CDR3 is built from 16 residues. V lost 6 bases to trimming and J lost 7 bases; unmatched junction nucleotides: 8. Germline V lookup: CDR1 SNHLY, CDR2 FYNNEI. Here the CDR3 reads CASSPGLAGAGNEQFF. In DNA, the CDR3 is TGTGCCAGCAGCCCGGGACTAGCGGGAGCGGGTAATGAGCAGTTCTTC.

The J gene is TRBJ2-7, the V gene TRBV5-6, with D perhaps being TRBD1 or TRBD2 (5 bases each). Germline V gene sequence: CDR1 SGHDT, CDR2 YYEEEE. V lost 0 bases, J lost 4 bases, and 11 bases lay in between. The CDR3 length is 14 residues. The chain's CDR3 is CASSLGGAQYEQYF. The CDR3 DNA follows: TGTGCCAGCAGCTTGGGAGGGGCACAGTACGAGCAGTACTTC.

This clone occurred a few times. The V gene is TRBV27, the J gene TRBJ2-7; TRBD2 is a possible D gene (5 bases). The CDR3 has 15 amino acids. CDR1 is MNHEY and CDR2 is SMNVEV in the germline V gene (reference sequence). V lost 1 base and J 6 bases, leaving 16 bases between the germline ends. The CDR3 sequence is CASSLLRVPYGEQYF. The DNA of the CDR3 is TGTGCCAGCAGTTTATTGAGGGTACCTTATGGCGAGCAGTACTTC.

The chain has TRBV13 and TRBJ2-1, with D perhaps TRBD1 (5 bases). The CDR3 runs to 14 residues. The V gene lost 2 bases and the J gene lost 4 bases, with 9 bases spanning the gap. CDR1 is PRHDT and CDR2 is FYEKMQ in the germline V gene (reference sequence). This CDR3 is CASSLTGPYNEQFF. CDR3 nucleotides: TGTGCCAGCAGCTTAACAGGTCCATACAATGAGCAGTTCTTC.

The chain recombines TRBV6-1 with TRBJ2-1; D not certain. The ends were cut back, 5 bases at V and 10 bases at J, with 9 bases in the middle. Looked up from germline, CDR1 is MNHNS and CDR2 is SASEGT. This CDR3 spans 11 amino acids. CDR3 in amino acids: CASSYKVEQFF. The DNA of the CDR3 is TGTGCCAGCAGTTACAAGGTAGAGCAGTTCTTC.

The chain uses TRBV7-9 and TRBJ2-1; D uncertain. The germline gives CDR1 SEHNR, CDR2 FQNEAQ (reference sequence). The length of the CDR3 is 12 residues. The V and J ends lost 1 base and 8 bases respectively, with 6 bases between them. This CDR3 is CASSLVSDEQFF. CDR3 coding DNA: TGTGCCAGCAGCTTAGTCAGCGATGAGCAGTTCTTC. The variable domain in full, with the rest retrieved from reference TRBV7-9 and TRBJ2-1, is DTGVSQNPRHKITKRGQNVTFRCDPISEHNRLYWYRQTLGQGPEFLTYFQNEAQLEKSRLLSDRFSAERPKGSFSTLEIQRTEQGDSAMYLCASSLVSDEQFFGPGTRLTVL.

The chain is built from TRBV20-1 and TRBJ2-1; D call uncertain. Trimming shortened V by 4 bases and J by 7 bases, and 5 bases separated the two germline ends. Germline loops: CDR1 DFQATT, CDR2 SNEGSKA (reference sequence). This CDR3 has 10 residues. The CDR3 sequence is CSATQNEQFF. CDR3 sequence (DNA): TGCAGTGCTACCCAAAATGAGCAGTTCTTC.

CDR3 sequence reads: CASSPTGLALETQYF. The CDR3, as DNA: TGTGCCAGCAGCCCAACGGGACTAGCGTTAGAGACCCAGTACTTC. The gene calls are TRBV7-2 and TRBJ2-5; 10 bases match TRBD2. Germline CDR1 SGHTA, CDR2 FQGNSA. The V and J ends lost 5 bases and 4 bases, in that order; junction bases with no gene match: 7. The length of the CDR3 is 15 residues.

The CDR3 is CSFNLAAIYNEQFF. CDR3 coding DNA: TGCAGTTTTAACCTAGCGGCCATCTACAATGAGCAGTTCTTC. V is TRBV29-1 and J is TRBJ2-1; 7 nucleotides align to TRBD2. The CDR3 runs 14 residues. Per the germline V gene, CDR1 is SQVTM and CDR2 is ANQGSEA.

Concerning this clone: Other nucleotide sequences from this sample produce the same CDR3. The chain uses TRBV6-6 and TRBJ1-1, with 8 bases fitting TRBD1. Germline assignment: CDR1 MNHNY and CDR2 SVGAGI (reference sequence). The CDR3 length is 14 residues. The J segment lost 4 bases and the V segment lost 0 bases, leaving 1 base of the junction unmatched. CDR3 sequence: CASSYSTGGTEAFF. The CDR3 DNA follows: TGTGCCAGCAGTTACTCCACAGGGGGCACTGAAGCTTTCTTT.

The V gene is TRBV11-3, the J gene TRBJ2-7; 10 bases are a match to TRBD2. The CDR3 runs 15 residues. V was clipped by 5 bases and J by 0 bases; unmatched bases: 4. Germline-derived CDR1 and CDR2 are SGHNT and YENEEA. The CDR3: CASSMGLANSYEQYF. CDR3 nucleotide sequence: TGTGCCAGCAGCATGGGACTAGCGAACTCCTACGAGCAGTACTTC.

The CDR3 DNA follows: TGTGCCAGCGGGAGGTTGTCCTCAAAGGCCGAGCAGTACTTC. Its translation: CASGRLSSKAEQYF. The chain has TRBV6-5 and TRBJ2-7, with D possibly matching TRBD2 (6 bases). Germline values: CDR1 MNHEY, CDR2 SVGAGI. V dropped 8 bases and J dropped 6 bases, with 20 bases sitting between them. This CDR3 has 14 residues.

This chain links TRBV11-2 with TRBJ2-3, with D perhaps TRBD2 (5 bases). Trimming shortened V by 5 bases and J by 4 bases, and 13 bases separated the two germline ends. CDR1 is SGHAT and CDR2 is FQNNGV in the germline V gene. This CDR3 comprises 14 residues. The CDR3 is CASSPAAGPDTQYF. CDR3 nucleotides: TGTGCCAGCAGCCCGGCTGCGGGCCCAGATACGCAGTATTTT.

This chain connects TRBV28 to TRBJ2-2; no definite D call. The CDR3 runs 15 residues. In germline, CDR1 is MDHEN, CDR2 SYDVKM. Trimming stripped 6 bases from V and 3 bases from J, with 14 bases between. The CDR3 sequence: CASSLLTRDTGELFF. The CDR3, as DNA: TGTGCCAGCAGCCTTCTAACCCGGGACACCGGGGAGCTGTTTTTT.

The J gene is TRBJ1-5, the V gene TRBV28; TRBD1 matches 8 bases. Germline V gene sequence: CDR1 MDHEN, CDR2 SYDVKM. The CDR3 length is 18 residues. Losses at the gene ends were 3 bases for V and 2 bases for J; bases not matched to a gene: 12. The CDR3 loop reads CASSFLPSTGDGNQPQHF. The CDR3 DNA is TGTGCCAGCAGTTTTTTGCCCTCGACAGGGGATGGCAATCAGCCCCAGCATTTT.

The chain recombines TRBV7-9 with TRBJ1-4; D is uncertain. The germline CDR1 and CDR2 sequences are SEHNR and FQNEAQ (reference sequence). The CDR3 loop spans 15 amino acids. The ends were cut back, 0 bases at V and 7 bases at J, with 12 bases in the middle. This CDR3 is CASSLAGGASEKLFF. CDR3 nucleotides: TGTGCCAGCAGCTTAGCCGGCGGCGCGAGTGAAAAACTGTTTTTT.

This rearrangement joins TRBV29-1 to TRBJ2-5; D gene uncertain. This CDR3 comprises 13 residues. Deletions cut 6 bases from V and 5 bases from J, with 16 bases between. Germline CDR1 and CDR2: SQVTM and ANQGSEA. The CDR3 protein is CSVLGNDGETQYF. The CDR3 DNA is TGCAGCGTCCTCGGAAATGACGGGGAGACCCAGTACTTC.

The chain links TRBV2 to TRBJ1-2; no reliable D call. Germline V lookup: CDR1 SNHLY, CDR2 FYNNEI. Trimming pared 3 bases from V and 6 bases from J, leaving 8 bases between. The CDR3 is 12 amino acids. The CDR3 DNA is TGTGCCAGCAGTGAGACGGCGAATGGCTACACCTTC. Translation: CASSETANGYTF. The full variable domain, its missing parts supplied by reference TRBV2 and TRBJ1-2, is EPEVTQTPSHQVTQMGQEVILRCVPISNHLYFYWYRQILGQKVEFLVSFYNNEISEKSEIFDDQFSVERPDGSNFTLKIRSTKLEDSAMYFCASSETANGYTFGSGTRLTVV.

The rearrangement links TRBV30 to TRBJ1-2; D is unresolved. V shed 2 bases and J shed 8 bases, with 12 bases lying between them. This CDR3 is 12 amino acids long. In germline, CDR1 is GTSNPN, CDR2 SVGIG (reference sequence). CDR3 sequence: CAWSRGPGGYTF. Written as DNA, the CDR3 is TGTGCCTGGAGTCGAGGGCCGGGAGGCTACACCTTC.

This clone was counted once. This sequence joins TRBV30 and TRBJ1-5; D unresolved. This CDR3 spans 13 amino acids. Per germline, CDR1 GTSNPN and CDR2 SVGIG (reference sequence). The germline V and J ends were trimmed by 4 bases and 5 bases, with 12 bases remaining between them. CDR3 region: CAWKPRGDQPQHF. The CDR3 DNA reads as TGTGCCTGGAAGCCGCGCGGGGATCAGCCCCAGCATTTT.

This chain links TRBV7-9 with TRBJ2-1, with D maybe TRBD2 (6 bases). V dropped 3 bases and J dropped 6 bases, with 6 bases sitting between them. This CDR3 is 12 amino acids long. Germline loops: CDR1 SEHNR, CDR2 FQNEAQ (reference sequence). DNA for the CDR3: TGTGCCAGCAGCTTGCGGGGCAATGAGCAGTTCTTC. Its translation is CASSLRGNEQFF.

V usage is TRBV5-1 and J usage is TRBJ2-1; D may be TRBD2 (5 bases). V was cut by 0 bases and J by 9 bases, with 16 bases left in between. CDR3 length equals 15 residues. Germline values: CDR1 SGHRS, CDR2 YFSETQ. The CDR3, as DNA: TGCGCCAGCAGCTTGGCGGTTGGCGGGCAAGGTGAGCAGTTCTTC. It codes for CASSLAVGGQGEQFF.

The chain employs TRBV27 and TRBJ2-7; maybe TRBD1 (5 bases). The CDR3 spans 16 residues. Germline V gene data show CDR1 as MNHEY and CDR2 as SMNVEV (reference sequence). The V end was cut by 2 bases, the J end by 0 bases, with 14 bases between. CDR3 sequence: CASSLRQPLTSYEQYF. The DNA for the CDR3 is TGTGCCAGCAGTTTACGACAGCCACTAACCTCCTACGAGCAGTACTTC.

This chain uses TRBV2 with TRBJ2-7; 8 bases are shared with TRBD1. Trimming removed 6 bases from V and 4 bases from J; junction bases left unmatched: 8. There are 14 residues in the CDR3. CDR1 is SNHLY and CDR2 is FYNNEI in the germline V gene. CDR3 amino acids: CASSPAGGGYEQYF. The CDR3 region has the DNA TGTGCCAGCAGCCCCGCAGGGGGCGGGTACGAGCAGTACTTC.

The rearrangement uses TRBV29-1 and TRBJ2-5, with D unclear. The ends were cut back, 4 bases at V and 2 bases at J, with 2 bases in the middle. Germline CDR1 reads SQVTM; CDR2 reads ANQGSEA. The CDR3 extends over 10 amino acids. Here the CDR3 DNA reads TGCAGCGTTGCTCAAGAGACCCAGTACTTC. This codes for CSVAQETQYF.

J is TRBJ2-1 and V is TRBV10-2; 12 bases agree with TRBD2. The junction had 7 bases not matched to a gene; V was cut back by 6 bases and J by 4 bases. Germline loops: CDR1 WSHSY, CDR2 SAAADI. The CDR3 consists of 16 residues. In DNA form, the CDR3 reads TGCGCCAGCAGAGGGACTAGCGGGCGCCCTTACAATGAGCAGTTCTTC. It translates to CASRGTSGRPYNEQFF.

This chain uses TRBV27 with TRBJ1-1; possible D gene TRBD1, 5 bases. The CDR3 runs 13 residues. CDR1 MNHEY and CDR2 SMNVEV come from the germline V gene (reference sequence). V lost 11 bases, J lost 2 bases, and 15 bases lay in between. DNA for the CDR3: TGTGCCGCCAGGGCAGGGAGAAACACTGAAGCTTTCTTT. Translation: CAARAGRNTEAFF.

The rearrangement joins TRBV4-1 to TRBJ1-4, with 8 nucleotides matching TRBD1. This CDR3 has 16 amino acids. Germline CDR1 is MGHRA and CDR2 is YSYEKL. The J segment lost 6 bases and the V segment lost 1 base, leaving 7 bases of the junction unmatched. CDR3 in amino acids: CASSQGPGQGHEKLFF. The CDR3 DNA reads TGCGCCAGCAGCCAAGGACCCGGACAGGGCCATGAAAAACTGTTTTTT.

The table lists this clone with a few counts. The chain uses TRBV5-5 and TRBJ1-5; TRBD1 might be the D (6 bases). The V gene's germline CDR1 is SGHKS and CDR2 YYEKEE (reference sequence). V shed 4 bases and J shed 6 bases, with 11 bases lying between them. The CDR3 loop spans 13 amino acids. CDR3 residues: CASSTGQGQPQHF. The CDR3 nucleotides read TGTGCCAGCAGCACGGGACAAGGTCAGCCCCAGCATTTT.

The gene calls are TRBV19 and TRBJ2-3; weak D call: TRBD1 (6 bases). The V gene lost 7 bases and the J gene lost 0 bases, with 14 bases spanning the gap. The CDR3 consists of 15 residues. CDR1 is LNHDA, CDR2 SQIVND, per germline (reference sequence). The CDR3 spells CASTNRARSTDTQYF. Here the CDR3 DNA reads TGTGCCAGTACGAACAGGGCGCGAAGCACAGATACGCAGTATTTT.